Listed here are 5 T cell receptor beta chains from one sample, sequenced in a study of graft-versus-host responses after intestinal transplantation. Graft material was processed, releasing intraepithelial and lamina propria lymphocytes. This table comes from immunoSEQ multiplex PCR, and its TCRdb copy is limited to in-frame clones, with some not included. The table has some 10,000 clones, approximately 77% seen once. The sample here was ileum tissue, taken 450 to 480 days after intestinal transplantation. The receptors were gathered from a human patient who received an intestinal transplant, so some T cells may come from the graft donor.

In its sample, this clone was seen a few times. The chain employs TRBV4-1 and TRBJ1-3, with TRBD1 identical over 9 bases. The CDR3 has 17 amino acids. CDR1 and CDR2 (germline): MGHRA, YSYEKL. Germline trimming cut 4 bases from V and 6 bases from J; bases unmatched to any gene: 13. The CDR3 loop reads CASSLVPGDREENTIYF. CDR3 DNA: TGCGCCAGCAGCCTGGTACCGGGGGACAGGGAGGAAAACACCATATATTTT.

This clone turned up a few times. The chain uses TRBV5-1 and TRBJ2-3; TRBD1 agrees at 9 bases. The junction had 4 bases not matched to a gene; V was cut back by 0 bases and J by 2 bases. Germline-derived CDR1 and CDR2 are SGHRS and YFSETQ. This CDR3 contains 16 residues. CDR3: CASSLGGTGYTDTQYF. The CDR3 DNA reads TGCGCCAGCAGCTTGGGAGGGACAGGGTACACAGATACGCAGTATTTT.

This clone occurred a few times. This rearrangement joins TRBV7-6 to TRBJ1-5; a weak D match, TRBD1 (5 bases). The V gene's germline CDR1 is SGHVS and CDR2 FNYEAQ. Between the trimmed V and J ends, which lost 4 bases and 0 bases, there was a span of 10 bases. The CDR3 is made up of 15 amino acids. The CDR3 protein is CASSYLDSSNQPQHF. DNA for the CDR3: TGTGCCAGCAGCTACCTAGACAGTAGCAATCAGCCCCAGCATTTT.

V gene TRBV7-9 combines with J gene TRBJ2-2, with 8 positions matching TRBD2. Germline trimming cut 7 bases from V and 4 bases from J; bases unmatched to any gene: 11. The CDR3 covers 16 residues. Germline loops: CDR1 SEHNR, CDR2 FQNEAQ (reference sequence). The CDR3 nucleotides read TGTGCCAGCAAGCTGCTCGGGGGGGCGGTCACCGGGGAGCTGTTTTTT. Residues: CASKLLGGAVTGELFF.

The V gene is TRBV5-4, the J gene TRBJ2-6; D remains unclear. CDR3 length: 16 amino acids. Trimming removed 4 bases from V and 4 bases from J, with 15 bases in between. In germline, CDR1 is SGHNT, CDR2 YYREEE (reference sequence). The CDR3 region has the DNA TGTGCCAGCAGCCTAGGGCAGTCTCTGGGGGCCAACGTCCTGACTTTC. Protein: CASSLGQSLGANVLTF. Full variable domain (rest looked up from reference TRBV5-4 and TRBJ2-6): ETGVTQSPTHLIKTRGQQVTLRCSSQSGHNTVSWYQQALGQGPQFIFQYYREEENGRGNFPPRFSGLQFPNYSSELNVNALELDDSALYLCASSLGQSLGANVLTFGAGSRLTVL.